Below are 5 T cell receptor beta chains sequenced from a single sample in a study of cytomegalovirus exposure and HLA in healthy donors. Primers: 60 Vbeta forward and 13 Jbeta reverse. Data came from immunoSEQ multiplex PCR; TCRdb stores just in-frame clones and leaves some out. The sample carries tens of thousands of clones, 75% to 85% recorded once. The sequenced sample consisted of PBMCs. Receptor source: a human donor in good health.

This chain links TRBV5-6 with TRBJ2-7, with D possibly matching TRBD2 (6 bases). CDR3 size: 14 residues. CDR1 SGHDT and CDR2 YYEEEE come from the germline V gene. V lost 3 bases and J lost 1, with 11 bases in between. The CDR3 sequence: CASSSTGVSYEQYF. The CDR3 nucleotides read TGTGCCAGCAGCTCTACGGGAGTGTCCTACGAGCAGTACTTC. The entire variable domain, with the rest obtained from reference TRBV5-6 and TRBJ2-7, is as follows: DAGVTQSPTHLIKTRGQQVTLRCSPKSGHDTVSWYQQALGQGPQFIFQYYEEEERQRGNFPDRFSGHQFPNYSSELNVNALLLGDSALYLCASSSTGVSYEQYFGPGTRLTVT.

Comment on this clone: The junction shows a germline mismatch at one end, possibly a read error. CDR3 region: CSSSLGGQGSAYGYTF. Written as DNA, the CDR3 is TGTTCCAGCAGCTTAGGGGGACAGGGGTCCGCCTATGGCTACACCTTC. The chain links TRBV7-9 to TRBJ1-2; TRBD1 matches at 10 bases. Germline V gene lookup returns CDR1 SEHNR and CDR2 FQNEAQ (reference sequence). The CDR3 runs 16 residues.

V gene TRBV19 combines with J gene TRBJ2-4; 9 bases map to TRBD1. Germline CDR1 LNHDA, CDR2 SQIVND (reference sequence). The CDR3 totals 16 residues. V dropped 5 bases and J dropped 3; count of bases not matched to a gene: 8. The CDR3 region is CASSALTTGGKNIQYF. As DNA, the CDR3 is TGTGCCAGTAGTGCGTTAACGACAGGGGGCAAAAACATTCAGTACTTC.

The chain couples TRBV29-1 to TRBJ2-7, with TRBD2 as a possible D gene (5 bases). V lost 3 bases to trimming and J lost 5 bases, with 14 bases between them. Germline V gene lookup returns CDR1 SQVTM and CDR2 ANQGSEA. CDR3 length: 13 amino acids. This chain's CDR3 is CSVESPPGDEQYF. DNA of the CDR3: TGCAGCGTTGAGTCCCCCCCCGGGGACGAGCAGTACTTC.

The chain combines TRBV6-1 with TRBJ2-7; 10 nucleotides line up with TRBD2. Germline CDR1 MNHNS, CDR2 SASEGT. Unmatched junction bases numbered 7, after V lost 2 bases and J lost 6 bases. The CDR3 consists of 15 residues. The CDR3 spells CASSERIRTSGEQYF. The CDR3 bases are TGTGCCAGCAGTGAAAGGATAAGGACTAGCGGCGAGCAGTACTTC.